This record looks at one T cell receptor (beta chain) sequence and its context. This specimen comes from a study of blood T cell repertoires in COVID-19. Across the study: The study drew acute and convalescent COVID-19 samples from the United States, Italy and Spain. In each case, the material was cDNA or gDNA derived from T cells, B-cell-depleted T cells, or PBMCs.

The CDR3 totals 15 residues. V shed 0 bases, J shed 8 bases, and the junction held 7 bases outside the gene matches. Germline V gene lookup returns CDR1 LGHNA and CDR2 YSLEER. Original analysis: Cell counts per sample came from amplifying reference gene primers. Assay: immunoSEQ multiplex PCR; the TCRdb copy retains only in-frame clones and omits some. The V and J calls and clone size come from that table; D and trimming were worked out from the DNA. The sample lists 150,000 to 200,000 clones, roughly 80% occurring once. The specimen sequenced was peripheral blood. This receptor was identified in a man aged 55 to 70 with acute or convalescent COVID-19. The V call is TRBV4-3, the J call TRBJ1-2; 9 bases line up with TRBD1. CDR3 residues: CASSQEGTGLFGYTF. CDR3 DNA sequence: TGCGCCAGCAGCCAAGAAGGGACAGGGCTCTTCGGCTACACCTTC.